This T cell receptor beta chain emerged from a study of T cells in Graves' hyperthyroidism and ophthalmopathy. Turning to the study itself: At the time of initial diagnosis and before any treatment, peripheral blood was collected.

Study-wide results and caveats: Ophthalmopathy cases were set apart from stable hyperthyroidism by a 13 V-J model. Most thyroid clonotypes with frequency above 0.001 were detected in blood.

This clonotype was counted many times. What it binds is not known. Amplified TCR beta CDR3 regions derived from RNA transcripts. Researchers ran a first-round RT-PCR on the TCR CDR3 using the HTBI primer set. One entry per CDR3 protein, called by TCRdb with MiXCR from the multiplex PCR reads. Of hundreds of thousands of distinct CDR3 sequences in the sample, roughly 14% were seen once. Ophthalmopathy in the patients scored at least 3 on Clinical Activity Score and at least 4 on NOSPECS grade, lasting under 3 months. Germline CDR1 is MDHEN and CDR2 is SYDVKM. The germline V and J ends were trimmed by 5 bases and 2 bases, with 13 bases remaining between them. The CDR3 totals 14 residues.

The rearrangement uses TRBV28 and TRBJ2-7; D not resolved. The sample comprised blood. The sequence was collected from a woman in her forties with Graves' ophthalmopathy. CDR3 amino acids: CASSPRVGTYEQYF. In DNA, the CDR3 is TGTGCCAGCAGTCCCCGGGTAGGGACCTACGAGCAGTACTTC.